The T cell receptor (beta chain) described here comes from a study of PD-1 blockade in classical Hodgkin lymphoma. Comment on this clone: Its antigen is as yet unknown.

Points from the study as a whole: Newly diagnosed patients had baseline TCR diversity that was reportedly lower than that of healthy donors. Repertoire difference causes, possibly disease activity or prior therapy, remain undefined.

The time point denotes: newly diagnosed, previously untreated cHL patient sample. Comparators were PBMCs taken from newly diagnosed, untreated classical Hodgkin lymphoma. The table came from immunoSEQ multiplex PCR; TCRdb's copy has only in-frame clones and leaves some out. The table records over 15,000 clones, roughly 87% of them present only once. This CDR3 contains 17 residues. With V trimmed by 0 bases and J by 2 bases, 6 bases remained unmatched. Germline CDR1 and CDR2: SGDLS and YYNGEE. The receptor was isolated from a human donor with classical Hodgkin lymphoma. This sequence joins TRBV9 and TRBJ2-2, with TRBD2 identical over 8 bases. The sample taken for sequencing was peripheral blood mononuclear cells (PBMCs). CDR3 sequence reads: CASSVGRTSLNTGELFF. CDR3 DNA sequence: TGTGCCAGCAGCGTAGGGAGGACTAGCCTAAACACCGGGGAGCTGTTTTTT. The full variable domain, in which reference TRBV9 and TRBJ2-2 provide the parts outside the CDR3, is DSGVTQTPKHLITATGQRVTLRCSPRSGDLSVYWYQQSLDQGLQFLIQYYNGEERAKGNILERFSAQQFPDLHSELNLSSLELGDSALYFCASSVGRTSLNTGELFFGEGSRLTVL.